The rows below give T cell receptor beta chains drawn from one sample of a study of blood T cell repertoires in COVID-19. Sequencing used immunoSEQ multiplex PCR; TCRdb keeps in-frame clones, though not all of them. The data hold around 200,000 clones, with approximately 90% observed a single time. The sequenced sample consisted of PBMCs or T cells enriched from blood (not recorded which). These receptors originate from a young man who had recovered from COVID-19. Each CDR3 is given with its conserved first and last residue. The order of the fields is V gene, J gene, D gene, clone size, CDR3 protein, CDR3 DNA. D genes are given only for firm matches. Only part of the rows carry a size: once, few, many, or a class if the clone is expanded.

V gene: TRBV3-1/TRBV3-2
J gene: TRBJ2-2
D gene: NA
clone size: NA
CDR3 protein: CASSQDSTAGELFF
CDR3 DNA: TGTGCCAGCAGCCAAGACTCTACCGCCGGGGAGCTGTTTTTT

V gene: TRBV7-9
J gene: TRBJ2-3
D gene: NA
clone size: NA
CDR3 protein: CAPAQQRGQGGDTQYF
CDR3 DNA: TGTGCCCCAGCACAGCAGAGGGGGCAGGGAGGAGATACGCAGTATTTT

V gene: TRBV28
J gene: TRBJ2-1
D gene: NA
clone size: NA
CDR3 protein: CASSSLEEQFF
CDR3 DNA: TGTGCCAGCAGTTCCTTAGAGGAGCAGTTCTTC

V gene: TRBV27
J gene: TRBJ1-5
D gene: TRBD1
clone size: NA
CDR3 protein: CASSLHRTGEGQPQHF
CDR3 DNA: TGTGCCAGCAGTCTGCATCGGACAGGGGAGGGTCAGCCCCAGCATTTT

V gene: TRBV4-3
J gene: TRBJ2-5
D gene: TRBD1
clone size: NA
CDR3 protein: CASSQTGTAQETQYF
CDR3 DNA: TGCGCCAGCAGCCAGACCGGGACAGCACAAGAGACCCAGTACTTC

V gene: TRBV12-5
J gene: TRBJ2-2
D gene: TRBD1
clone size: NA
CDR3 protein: CASGNRGHTGELFF
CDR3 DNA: TGTGCTAGTGGCAACAGGGGACACACCGGGGAGCTGTTTTTT

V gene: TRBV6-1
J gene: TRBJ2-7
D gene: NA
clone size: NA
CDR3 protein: CASSEGGGRGLFAVSYEQYF
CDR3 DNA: TGTGCCAGCAGTGAAGGTGGGGGAAGGGGGTTGTTCGCGGTCAGCTACGAGCAGTACTTC

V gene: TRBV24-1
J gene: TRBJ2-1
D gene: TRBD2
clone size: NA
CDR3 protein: CATSDSASGSHNEQFF
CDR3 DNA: TGTGCCACCAGTGACTCCGCTAGCGGGAGTCACAATGAGCAGTTCTTC

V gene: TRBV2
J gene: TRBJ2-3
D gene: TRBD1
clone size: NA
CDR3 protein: CASRGDRETDTQYF
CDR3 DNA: TGTGCCAGCAGGGGGGACAGAGAGACAGATACGCAGTATTTT

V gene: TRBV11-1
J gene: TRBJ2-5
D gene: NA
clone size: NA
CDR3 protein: CASSFSSGTQYF
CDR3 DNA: TGTGCCAGCAGCTTTTCGAGTGGGACCCAGTACTTC

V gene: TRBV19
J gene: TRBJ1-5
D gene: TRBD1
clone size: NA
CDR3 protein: CASSMGQGYQPQHF
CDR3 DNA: TGTGCCAGTAGTATGGGACAGGGTTATCAGCCCCAGCATTTT

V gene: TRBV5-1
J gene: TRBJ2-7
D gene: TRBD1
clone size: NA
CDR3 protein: CASSVGQASSYEQYF
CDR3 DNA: TGCGCCAGCAGCGTCGGACAGGCGAGCTCCTACGAGCAGTACTTC

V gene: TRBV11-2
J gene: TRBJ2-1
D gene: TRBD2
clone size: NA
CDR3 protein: CASSLRLAGGPSGYNEQFF
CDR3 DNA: TGTGCCAGCAGCTTAAGGCTGGCGGGAGGCCCGTCGGGATACAATGAGCAGTTCTTC

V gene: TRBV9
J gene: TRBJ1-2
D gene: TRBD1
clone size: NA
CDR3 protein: CASSPGGQTRGYTF
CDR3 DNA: TGTGCCAGCAGCCCCGGGGGACAGACTCGGGGCTACACCTTC

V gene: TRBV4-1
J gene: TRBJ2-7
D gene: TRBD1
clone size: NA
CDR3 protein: CASSQNRGPSYEQYF
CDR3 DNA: TGCGCCAGCAGCCAAAACAGGGGCCCCTCCTACGAGCAGTACTTC

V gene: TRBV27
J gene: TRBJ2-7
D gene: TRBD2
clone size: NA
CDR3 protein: CASSFLGASTGTSGSRSPYEQYF
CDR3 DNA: TGTGCCAGCAGTTTTCTTGGGGCTTCGACTGGTACTAGCGGGAGCCGTTCCCCATACGAGCAGTACTTC

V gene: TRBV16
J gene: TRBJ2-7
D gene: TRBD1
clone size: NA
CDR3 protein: CASSQIRTGEGEQYF
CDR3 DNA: TGTGCCAGCAGCCAAATTCGGACAGGGGAGGGCGAGCAGTACTTC

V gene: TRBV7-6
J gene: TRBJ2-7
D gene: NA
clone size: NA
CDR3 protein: CASSLVVSLPSRSYEQYF
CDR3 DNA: TGTGCCAGCAGCTTAGTCGTTAGCCTCCCTTCTAGGTCCTACGAGCAGTACTTC

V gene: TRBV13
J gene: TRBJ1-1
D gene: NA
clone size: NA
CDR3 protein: CASSYQGMGTEAFF
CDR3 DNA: TGTGCCAGCAGCTATCAGGGGATGGGCACTGAAGCTTTCTTT

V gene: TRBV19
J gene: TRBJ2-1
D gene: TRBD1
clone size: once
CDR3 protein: CASSKNRGNGYNEQFF
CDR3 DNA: TGTGCCAGTAGTAAAAACAGGGGGAATGGGTACAATGAGCAGTTCTTC

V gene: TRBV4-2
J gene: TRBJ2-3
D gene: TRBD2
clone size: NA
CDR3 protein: CASRQTAGDYTDTQYF
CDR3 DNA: TGTGCCAGCAGGCAGACCGCCGGGGACTACACAGATACGCAGTATTTT

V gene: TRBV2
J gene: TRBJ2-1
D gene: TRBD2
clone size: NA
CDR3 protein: CASSEVGAGGREQFF
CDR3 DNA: TGTGCCAGCAGTGAAGTAGGAGCGGGGGGGCGGGAGCAGTTCTTC

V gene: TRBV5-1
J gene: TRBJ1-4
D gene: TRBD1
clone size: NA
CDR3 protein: CASSQTTSGQGSREKLFF
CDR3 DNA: TGCGCCAGCAGCCAAACAACCTCGGGACAGGGGTCGCGGGAAAAACTGTTTTTT

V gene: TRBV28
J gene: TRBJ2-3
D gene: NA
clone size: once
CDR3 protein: CASSTGLDTQYF
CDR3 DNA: TGTGCCAGCAGTACGGGTCTAGATACGCAGTATTTT

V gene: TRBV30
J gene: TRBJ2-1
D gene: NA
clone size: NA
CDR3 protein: CAWRREKAYSSYNEQFF
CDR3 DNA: TGTGCCTGGAGGAGGGAAAAAGCGTACAGCTCCTACAATGAGCAGTTCTTC

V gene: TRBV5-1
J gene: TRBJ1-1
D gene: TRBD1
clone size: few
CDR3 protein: CASKDRDESEAFF
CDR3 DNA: TGCGCCAGCAAAGACAGGGATGAGTCTGAAGCTTTCTTT

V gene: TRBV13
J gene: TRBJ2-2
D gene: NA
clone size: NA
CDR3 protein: CASSFDRNTGELFF
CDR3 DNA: TGTGCCAGCAGCTTCGACAGGAACACCGGGGAGCTGTTTTTT

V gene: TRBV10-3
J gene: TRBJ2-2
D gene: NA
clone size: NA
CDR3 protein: CAISEQRAPGGGELFF
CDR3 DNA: TGTGCCATCAGTGAGCAGCGGGCGCCAGGAGGGGGGGAGCTGTTTTTT

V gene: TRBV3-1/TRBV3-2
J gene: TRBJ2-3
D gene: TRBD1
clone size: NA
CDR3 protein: CASSQGGQGNTDTQYF
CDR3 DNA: TGTGCCAGCAGCCAGGGGGGACAGGGAAACACAGATACGCAGTATTTT

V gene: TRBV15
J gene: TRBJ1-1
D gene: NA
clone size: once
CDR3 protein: CATSSILGSSAFF
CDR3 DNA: TGTGCCACCAGCAGCATCCTCGGGTCCTCTGCTTTCTTT

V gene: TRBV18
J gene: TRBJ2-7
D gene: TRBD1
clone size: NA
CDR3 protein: CASSPPDRTYEQYF
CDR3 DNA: TGTGCCAGCTCACCACCGGACAGGACCTACGAGCAGTACTTC

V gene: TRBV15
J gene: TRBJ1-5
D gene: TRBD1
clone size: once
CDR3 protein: CATSRELTGRNQPQHF
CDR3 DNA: TGTGCCACCAGCAGGGAATTGACAGGGAGAAATCAGCCCCAGCATTTT

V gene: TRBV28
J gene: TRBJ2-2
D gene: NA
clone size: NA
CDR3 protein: CASRVGGVNTGELFF
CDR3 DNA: TGTGCCAGCAGAGTTGGCGGGGTAAACACCGGGGAGCTGTTTTTT

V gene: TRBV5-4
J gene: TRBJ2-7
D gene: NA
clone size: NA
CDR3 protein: CASSLRDNSYEQYF
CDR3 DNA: TGTGCCAGCAGCTTGCGGGACAACTCCTACGAGCAGTACTTC

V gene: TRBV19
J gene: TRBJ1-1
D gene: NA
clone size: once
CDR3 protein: CASSIRDRGASTEAFF
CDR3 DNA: TGTGCCAGTAGTATAAGGGATAGGGGCGCGAGTACTGAAGCTTTCTTT

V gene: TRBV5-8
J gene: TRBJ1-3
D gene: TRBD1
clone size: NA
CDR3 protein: CASRLTGGFSGNTIYF
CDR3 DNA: TGTGCCAGCAGGCTGACAGGGGGTTTCTCTGGAAACACCATATATTTT

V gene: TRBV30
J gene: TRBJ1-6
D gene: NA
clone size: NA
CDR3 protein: CAWVRDEDSPLHF
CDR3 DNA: TGTGCCTGGGTACGTGACGAGGATTCACCCCTCCACTTT

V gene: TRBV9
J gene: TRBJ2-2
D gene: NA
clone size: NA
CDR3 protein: CASSRVGIETGELFF
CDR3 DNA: TGTGCCAGCAGCCGAGTCGGTATAGAAACCGGGGAGCTGTTTTTT

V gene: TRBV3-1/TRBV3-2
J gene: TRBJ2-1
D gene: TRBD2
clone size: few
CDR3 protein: CASSQFSGGAKNEQFF
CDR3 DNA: TGTGCCAGCAGCCAGTTTAGCGGGGGGGCGAAAAATGAGCAGTTCTTC

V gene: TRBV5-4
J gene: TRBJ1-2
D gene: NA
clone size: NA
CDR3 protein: CASFPWGVWGYTF
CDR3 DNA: TGTGCCAGCTTCCCTTGGGGGGTCTGGGGCTACACCTTC

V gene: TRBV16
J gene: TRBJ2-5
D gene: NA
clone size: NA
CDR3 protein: CASSQQAGPQETQYF
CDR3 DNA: TGTGCCAGCAGCCAACAAGCAGGGCCCCAAGAGACCCAGTACTTC

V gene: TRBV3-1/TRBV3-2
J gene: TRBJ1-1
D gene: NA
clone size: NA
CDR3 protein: CASSRQTFAEAFF
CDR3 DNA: TGTGCCAGCAGCCGACAGACTTTCGCTGAAGCTTTCTTT

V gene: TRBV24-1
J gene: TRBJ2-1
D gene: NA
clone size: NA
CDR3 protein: CATSDKRAWSYNEQFF
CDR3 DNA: TGTGCCACCAGTGATAAGAGGGCGTGGTCCTACAATGAGCAGTTCTTC

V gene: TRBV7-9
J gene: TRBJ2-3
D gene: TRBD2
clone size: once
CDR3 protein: CASSSPGGGNTDTQYF
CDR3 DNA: TGTGCCAGCAGCTCCCCCGGGGGGGGGAACACAGATACGCAGTATTTT

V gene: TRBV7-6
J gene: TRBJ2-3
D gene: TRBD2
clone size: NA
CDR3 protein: CASSAVVRASGSITDTQYF
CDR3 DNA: TGTGCCAGCAGCGCCGTAGTTCGGGCTAGCGGGAGTATCACAGATACGCAGTATTTT

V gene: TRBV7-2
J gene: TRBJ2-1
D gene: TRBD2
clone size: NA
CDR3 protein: CASRLAGGNNEQFF
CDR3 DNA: TGTGCCAGCAGACTAGCGGGGGGGAACAATGAGCAGTTCTTC

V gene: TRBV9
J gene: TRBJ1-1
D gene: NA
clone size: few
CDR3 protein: CASSVGLGHGVLNTEAFF
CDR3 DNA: TGTGCCAGCAGCGTAGGGTTAGGACACGGAGTTTTGAACACTGAAGCTTTCTTT

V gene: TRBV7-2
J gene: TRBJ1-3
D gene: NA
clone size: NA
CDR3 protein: CASSSRGGGSGNTIYF
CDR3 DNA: TGTGCCAGCAGCTCTAGGGGTGGGGGGTCTGGAAACACCATATATTTT

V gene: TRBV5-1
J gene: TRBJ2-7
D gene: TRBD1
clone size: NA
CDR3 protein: CASSRDRGSYEQYF
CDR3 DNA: TGCGCCAGCAGCAGAGACAGGGGCTCCTACGAGCAGTACTTC

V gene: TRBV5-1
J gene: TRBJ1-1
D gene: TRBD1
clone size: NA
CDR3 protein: CASSWGQGSTEAFF
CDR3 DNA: TGCGCCAGCAGCTGGGGACAGGGGAGCACTGAAGCTTTCTTT

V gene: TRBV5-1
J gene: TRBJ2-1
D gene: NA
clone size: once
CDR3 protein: CASSLAGMSSYNEQFF
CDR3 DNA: TGCGCCAGCAGCTTGGCAGGGATGAGCTCCTACAATGAGCAGTTCTTC

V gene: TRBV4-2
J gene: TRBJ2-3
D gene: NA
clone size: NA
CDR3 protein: CASSYDGAGNTDTQYF
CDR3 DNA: TGTGCCAGCAGCTACGACGGAGCGGGCAACACAGATACGCAGTATTTT

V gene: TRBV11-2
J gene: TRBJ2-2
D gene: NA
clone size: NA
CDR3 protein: CASTNTGPTNTGELFF
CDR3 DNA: TGTGCCAGCACCAATACAGGGCCCACGAACACCGGGGAGCTGTTTTTT

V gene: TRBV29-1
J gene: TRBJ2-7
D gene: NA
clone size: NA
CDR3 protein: CSVGGGPYEQYF
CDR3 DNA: TGCAGCGTTGGGGGGGGGCCCTACGAGCAGTACTTC

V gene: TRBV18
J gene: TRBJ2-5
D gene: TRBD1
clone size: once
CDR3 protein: CASSPTGGPQETQYF
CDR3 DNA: TGTGCCAGCTCACCGACAGGGGGACCGCAAGAGACCCAGTACTTC

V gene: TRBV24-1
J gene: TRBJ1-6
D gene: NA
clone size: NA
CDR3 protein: CATSEGHSPLHF
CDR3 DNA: TGTGCCACCAGTGAGGGGCATTCACCCCTCCACTTT

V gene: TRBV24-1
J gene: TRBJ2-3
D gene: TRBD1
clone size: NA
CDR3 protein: CATRDRAADTQYF
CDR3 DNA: TGTGCCACCCGGGACAGGGCTGCGGATACGCAGTATTTT

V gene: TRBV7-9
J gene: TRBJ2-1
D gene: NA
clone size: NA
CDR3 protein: CASSSIWGQGVHEQFF
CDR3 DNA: TGTGCCAGCAGCTCGATATGGGGGCAGGGTGTTCATGAGCAGTTCTTC

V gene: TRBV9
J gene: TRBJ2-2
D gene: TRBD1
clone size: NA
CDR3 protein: CASSVEMGQVNTGELFF
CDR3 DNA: TGTGCCAGCAGCGTAGAAATGGGACAGGTGAACACCGGGGAGCTGTTTTTT